These 7 T cell receptor beta chains originate from one sample sequenced in a study of blood T cells in healthy people across ages. The second PCR ran about 7 to 12 cycles with a sample-barcoded 5' primer and J-beta primers. TCRdb reanalysed the 5' RACE reads using MiXCR and keeps one entry per CDR3 protein. The data contain over 1,500,000 distinct CDR3 sequences, roughly two fifths of them singletons. The source material was blood. The receptors were sampled from a human donor in good health.

There are a few counts of this clonotype. J is TRBJ1-2 and V is TRBV7-3, with D tentatively TRBD1 (5 bases). The CDR3 totals 16 residues. With 2 bases removed from V and 11 bases from J, the gap between germline ends came to 24 bases. The germline CDR1 and CDR2 sequences are SGHTA and FQGTGA. The CDR3 spells CASSLGAGNFYGGYTF. In nucleotides, the CDR3 is TGTGCCAGCAGCTTAGGGGCAGGGAATTTCTATGGCGGTTACACCTTC.

This clonotype was seen only a few times. V gene TRBV7-2 combines with J gene TRBJ1-1, with TRBD1 as a possible D gene (5 bases). This CDR3 has 15 amino acids. From germline, CDR1 is SGHTA and CDR2 FQGNSA. The ends were cut back, 4 bases at V and 1 base at J, with 13 bases in the middle. CDR3 loop: CASSSPAGGNTEAFF. The CDR3 DNA follows: TGTGCCAGCAGCTCACCGGCCGGGGGGAACACTGAAGCTTTCTTT. Variable domain in full (rest from reference TRBV7-2 and TRBJ1-1): GAGVSQSPSNKVTEKGKDVELRCDPISGHTALYWYRQSLGQGLEFLIYFQGNSAPDKSGLPSDRFSAERTGGSVSTLTIQRTQQEDSAVYLCASSSPAGGNTEAFFGQGTRLTVV.

The rearrangement uses TRBV9 and TRBJ2-1; 9 bases are a match to TRBD2. The germline gives CDR1 SGDLS, CDR2 YYNGEE. V was clipped by 4 bases and J by 0 bases; unmatched bases: 5. The CDR3 runs 16 residues. CDR3 sequence: CASSLQTSGSYNEQFF. The CDR3 DNA follows: TGTGCCAGCAGCTTACAGACTAGCGGCTCCTACAATGAGCAGTTCTTC.

This clonotype has more than one count but fewer than ten. The gene calls are TRBV9 and TRBJ1-2, with D perhaps TRBD1 (6 bases). CDR3 length: 15 residues. V gave up 0 bases and J gave up 7 bases, with 16 bases separating them. Per germline, CDR1 SGDLS and CDR2 YYNGEE. This CDR3 reads CASSVVEGGVSGYTF. CDR3 in DNA: TGTGCCAGCAGCGTAGTCGAAGGGGGAGTGAGTGGCTACACCTTC.

This chain joins TRBV20-1 and TRBJ2-7; TRBD2 might be the D (6 bases). V dropped 0 bases and J dropped 4 bases, with 19 bases sitting between them. The CDR3 runs 16 residues. Germline V gene sequence: CDR1 DFQATT, CDR2 SNEGSKA (reference sequence). CDR3 sequence reads: CSARDWSGLGGYEQYF. CDR3 sequence (DNA): TGCAGTGCTAGAGATTGGTCGGGTTTGGGGGGTTACGAGCAGTACTTC.

The chain is built from TRBV7-9 and TRBJ2-7, with D possibly being TRBD2 (5 bases). V was clipped by 2 bases and J by 2 bases, with 13 bases between them. The CDR3 covers 15 residues. Germline-derived CDR1 and CDR2 are SEHNR and FQNEAQ (reference sequence). DNA for the CDR3: TGTGCCAGCAGCTTATATGGATCCGGGGCCTACGAGCAGTACTTC. This gives the protein CASSLYGSGAYEQYF.

This clonotype was found a few times. The rearrangement uses TRBV29-1 and TRBJ2-7; maybe TRBD1 (6 bases). Trimming stripped 3 bases from V and 3 bases from J, with 9 bases between. Germline V CDR1 and CDR2: SQVTM, ANQGSEA. The length of the CDR3 is 12 residues. The CDR3 region is CSVDVRGYEQYF. As DNA, the CDR3 is TGCAGCGTTGACGTCAGGGGCTACGAGCAGTACTTC.